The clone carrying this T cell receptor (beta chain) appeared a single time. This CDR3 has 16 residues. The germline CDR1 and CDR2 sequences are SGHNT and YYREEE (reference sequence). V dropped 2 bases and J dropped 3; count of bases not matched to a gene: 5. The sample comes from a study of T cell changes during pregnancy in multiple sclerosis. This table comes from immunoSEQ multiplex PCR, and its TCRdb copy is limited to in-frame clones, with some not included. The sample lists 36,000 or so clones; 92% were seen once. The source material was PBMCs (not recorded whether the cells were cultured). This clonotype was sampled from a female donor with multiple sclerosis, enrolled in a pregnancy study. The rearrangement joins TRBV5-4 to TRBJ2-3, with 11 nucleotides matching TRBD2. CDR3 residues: CASSFPSGRSTDTQYF. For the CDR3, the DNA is TGTGCCAGCAGCTTCCCTAGCGGGAGGTCGACAGATACGCAGTATTTT.